This T cell receptor (beta chain) is from a study of cytomegalovirus exposure and HLA in healthy donors. Turning to the study itself: There were about 86 million unique TCRs (from HLA-typed donors) in an early data release. Within the Caucasian-associated ancestry cluster were around 81% of the roughly 430 genotyped donors. Study-level points and caveats: The presence/absence work took it that sequencing depth was about the same across donors. More clonal expansion characterized HLA-associated TCR beta chains than equally common others in a later analysis.

To note about this clone: Antigen unknown.

Germline V CDR1 and CDR2: SGHDN, FVKESK. CDR3 size: 17 residues. V was clipped by 4 bases and J by 5 bases; unmatched bases: 13. PCR employed 60 Vbeta and 13 Jbeta primers. TCRdb keeps only in-frame clones here, not all; method: immunoSEQ multiplex PCR. The sample yields some 100,000 clones, 55% to 75% seen once. This receptor was identified in a woman aged 50 to 65 in good health and CMV-seropositive. The sequenced material came from PBMCs. This rearrangement joins TRBV14 to TRBJ2-2, with 7 bases that match TRBD1. Here the CDR3 DNA reads TGTGCCAGCAGCCCTAAAAGCAACAGGGGAAATACCGGGGAGCTGTTTTTT. Translating gives CASSPKSNRGNTGELFF.